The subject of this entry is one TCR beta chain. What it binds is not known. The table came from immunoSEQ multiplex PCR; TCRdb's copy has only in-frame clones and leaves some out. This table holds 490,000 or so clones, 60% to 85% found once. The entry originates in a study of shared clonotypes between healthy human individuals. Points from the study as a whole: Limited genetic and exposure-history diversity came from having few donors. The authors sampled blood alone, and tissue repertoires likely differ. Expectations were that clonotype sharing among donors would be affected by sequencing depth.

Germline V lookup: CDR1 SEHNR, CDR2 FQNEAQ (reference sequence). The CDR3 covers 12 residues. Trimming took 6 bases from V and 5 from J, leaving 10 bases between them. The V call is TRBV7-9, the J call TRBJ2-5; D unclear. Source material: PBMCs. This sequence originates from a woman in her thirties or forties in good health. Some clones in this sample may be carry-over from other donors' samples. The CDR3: CASRPDTETQYF. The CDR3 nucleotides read TGTGCCAGCAGACCTGACACGGAGACCCAGTACTTC.